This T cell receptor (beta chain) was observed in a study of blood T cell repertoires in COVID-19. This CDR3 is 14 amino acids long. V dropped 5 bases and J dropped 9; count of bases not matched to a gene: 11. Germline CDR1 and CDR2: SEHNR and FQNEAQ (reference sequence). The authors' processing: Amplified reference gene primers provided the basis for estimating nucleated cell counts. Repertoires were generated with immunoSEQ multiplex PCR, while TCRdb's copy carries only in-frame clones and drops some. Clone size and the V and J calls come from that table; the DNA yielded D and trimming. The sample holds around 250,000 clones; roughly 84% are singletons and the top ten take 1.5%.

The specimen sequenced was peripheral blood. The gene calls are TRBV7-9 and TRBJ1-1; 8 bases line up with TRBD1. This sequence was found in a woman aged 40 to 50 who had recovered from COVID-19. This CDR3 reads CASSQPQNRGKAFF. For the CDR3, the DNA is TGTGCCAGCAGCCAACCCCAGAACAGGGGGAAAGCTTTCTTT.